This T cell receptor (beta chain) was captured by sequencing in a study of neurological immune-mediated disorders. The wider study: Relapsing-remitting patients made up most of the roughly 35 multiple sclerosis patients, and secondary progressive patients made up 3. Study-wide results and caveats: The greatest degree of TCR clonal expansion was observed in HTLV-1-associated myelopathy, with the lowest in multiple sclerosis, below that of healthy controls.

Synthesis of cDNA was carried out by template-switch 5'RACE. The reaction used 10-nucleotide random UMIs. TCRdb reanalysed the 5' RACE reads using MiXCR and keeps one entry per CDR3 protein. The repertoire holds fewer than 85,000 distinct CDR3 sequences, with 3% to 5% as singletons. This clonotype came up many times. The target antigen is unknown. Trimming left V 1 base short and J 0 bases short, with 8 bases between. The CDR3 covers 15 residues. Germline CDR1 SGHTS, CDR2 YDEGEE. The sequencing sample was made of PBMCs. The chain carries TRBV5-8 and TRBJ1-5; D not certain. The clonotype originates from a man aged 25 to 40 with multiple sclerosis. The chain's CDR3 is CASSLWANSNQPQHF. The CDR3 DNA reads as TGTGCCAGCAGCTTGTGGGCCAATAGCAATCAGCCCCAGCATTTT.